A single sample gave rise to the 18 T cell receptor beta chains below, sequenced in a study of T cells in Graves' hyperthyroidism and ophthalmopathy. There were TCR beta CDR3 regions amplified from RNA transcripts. TCR CDR3 regions were first amplified by RT-PCR with HTBI primers. MiXCR, run by TCRdb on the multiplex PCR reads, gives a single entry per CDR3 protein. Counted here are hundreds of thousands of distinct CDR3 sequences, 13% to 15% occurring once; the ten biggest clones make up 9.5% to 15%. The sequenced sample was blood. The source of these receptors is a woman aged 45-59 years with Graves' ophthalmopathy.

Ten or more counts support this clonotype. The chain has TRBV6-5 and TRBJ2-5, with D maybe TRBD1 (6 bases). CDR1 and CDR2 from the germline V gene are MNHEY and SVGAGI. The CDR3 covers 15 residues. Trimming cost V 1 base and J 0 bases, with 9 bases left between them. The CDR3 loop reads CASSYFGDNQETQYF. The DNA for the CDR3 is TGTGCCAGCAGTTACTTCGGGGACAACCAAGAGACCCAGTACTTC.

This clonotype came up a few times. The chain employs TRBV20-1 and TRBJ2-1, with 10 bases that match TRBD2. This CDR3 has 13 residues. The V gene end was trimmed by 4 bases and the J gene end by 8 bases; junction bases not matched to a gene: 5. Per the germline V gene, CDR1 is DFQATT and CDR2 is SNEGSKA (reference sequence). In nucleotides, the CDR3 is TGCAGTGCTATAGCGGGAGGAGTCTATGAGCAGTTCTTC. This translates into CSAIAGGVYEQFF.

The CDR3 protein is CASSQERTGTGGYTF. The CDR3 DNA follows: TGTGCCAGCAGCCAAGAGAGGACAGGGACCGGCGGCTACACCTTC. V usage is TRBV4-2 and J usage is TRBJ1-2; 8 bases agree with TRBD1. The germline CDR1 and CDR2 sequences are LGHNA and YNFKEQ. Losses at the gene ends were 0 bases for V and 8 bases for J; bases not matched to a gene: 8. The CDR3 covers 15 residues.

This clonotype was picked up many times. The chain combines TRBV27 with TRBJ2-1; 7 bases are a match to TRBD1. The CDR3 consists of 16 residues. J gave up 4 bases and V 2 bases, and 8 bases lay outside the gene matches. CDR1 and CDR2 from the germline V gene are MNHEY and SMNVEV (reference sequence). The CDR3 spells CASSLSGPGQYNEQFF. The CDR3, as DNA: TGTGCCAGCAGTTTAAGTGGGCCGGGACAGTACAATGAGCAGTTCTTC.

The sample holds many counts of this clonotype. The V and J genes are TRBV6-2 or TRBV6-3 and TRBJ2-5; 8 nucleotides align to TRBD2. V was clipped by 6 bases and J by 0 bases; unmatched bases: 6. Germline V gene lookup returns CDR1 MNHEY and CDR2 SVGEGT. CDR3 length: 15 residues. CDR3 in amino acids: CASSVTSVYQETQYF. CDR3 sequence (DNA): TGTGCCAGCAGCGTGACTAGCGTTTACCAAGAGACCCAGTACTTC.

This clonotype was detected many times. The chain carries TRBV28 and TRBJ2-5; D gene uncertain. The germline CDR1 and CDR2 sequences are MDHEN and SYDVKM. Trimming removed 9 bases from V and 3 bases from J, with 5 bases in between. The CDR3 is 10 residues long. The CDR3 DNA is TGTGCCAGGCTAAAAGAGACCCAGTACTTC. Amino acid sequence: CARLKETQYF.

V and J are TRBV3-1 and TRBJ2-7; D gene unclear. Trimming took off 1 base at V and 3 bases at J, with 7 bases between the two ends. The CDR3 spans 13 residues. CDR1 is LGHDT, CDR2 YNNKEL, per germline (reference sequence). The CDR3 DNA sequence: TGTGCCAGCAGCCAAGGGATTTTCTACGAGCAGTACTTC. Protein product: CASSQGIFYEQYF.

There are a few counts of this clonotype. The chain recombines TRBV6-1 with TRBJ2-5, with 7 bases that match TRBD1. The CDR3 contains 14 residues. Germline CDR1 MNHNS, CDR2 SASEGT. J lost 4 bases, V lost 4 bases, and 6 bases had no gene match. The CDR3 bases are TGTGCCAGCAGTGTAACGACAGGGTTAGAGACCCAGTACTTC. Translating gives CASSVTTGLETQYF.

This clonotype was observed many times. The chain is built from TRBV7-2 and TRBJ2-2, with TRBD2 identical over 7 bases. This CDR3 is built from 15 residues. Germline loops: CDR1 SGHTA, CDR2 FQGNSA. V lost 8 bases, J lost 0 bases, and 6 bases stayed unmatched. The CDR3 spells CASGGGGTNTGELFF. CDR3 nucleotides: TGTGCCAGCGGGGGGGGAGGGACGAACACCGGGGAGCTGTTTTTT.

The V call is TRBV7-2, the J call TRBJ2-2, with 8 bases that match TRBD1. The V segment lost 5 bases and the J segment 7 bases; nucleotides outside the gene matches: 12. CDR3 length: 16 amino acids. Germline V gene lookup returns CDR1 SGHTA and CDR2 FQGNSA. Written as DNA, the CDR3 is TGTGCCAGCAGCGGGACAGGCCTTCAAGGGTACGGGGAGCTGTTTTTT. As protein: CASSGTGLQGYGELFF.

This chain's CDR3 is CASRRSGVGANVLTF. CDR3 coding DNA: TGTGCCAGCAGAAGATCAGGGGTTGGGGCCAACGTCCTGACTTTC. The chain is built from TRBV6-2 or TRBV6-3 and TRBJ2-6, with D possibly matching TRBD1 (6 bases). Germline V gene lookup returns CDR1 MNHEY and CDR2 SVGEGT. The length of the CDR3 is 15 residues. V lost 6 bases and J lost 3, with 12 bases in between.

This clonotype was counted at least ten times. The gene calls are TRBV28 and TRBJ1-1; D may be TRBD1 (5 bases). The CDR3 consists of 15 residues. Germline lookup yields CDR1 MDHEN and CDR2 SYDVKM. Trimming removed 5 bases at V and 1 base at J, with 14 bases between. CDR3 amino acids: CASSEVPTANTEAFF. CDR3 bases: TGTGCCAGCAGTGAGGTGCCGACAGCGAACACTGAAGCTTTCTTT.

A few counts support this clonotype. The J gene is TRBJ2-1, the V gene TRBV9; no reliable D call. Germline V gene lookup returns CDR1 SGDLS and CDR2 YYNGEE. V was clipped by 3 bases and J by 8 bases, with 15 bases between them. The CDR3 totals 14 residues. CDR3 region: CASSGTGPKDEQFF. The CDR3 DNA reads TGTGCCAGCAGCGGAACCGGGCCCAAGGATGAGCAGTTCTTC.

V and J are TRBV6-2 or TRBV6-3 and TRBJ1-2; D not certain. This CDR3 comprises 13 residues. V lost 7 bases, J lost 6 bases, and 15 bases lay in between. Germline loops: CDR1 MNHEY, CDR2 SVGEGT. The chain's CDR3 is CASTEVEWDGYTF. CDR3 in DNA: TGTGCCAGCACCGAAGTTGAGTGGGATGGCTACACCTTC.

This clonotype was detected ten times or more. The chain links TRBV7-2 to TRBJ2-7; 7 nucleotides match TRBD1. There are 13 residues in the CDR3. V lost 5 bases, J lost 2 bases, and 3 bases stayed unmatched. Germline V gene lookup returns CDR1 SGHTA and CDR2 FQGNSA. CDR3 DNA: TGTGCCAGCAGCACGGGGACAGCCTACGAGCAGTACTTC. Translated, it gives CASSTGTAYEQYF.

The chain uses TRBV28 and TRBJ2-7; the match to TRBD1 covers 10 bases. From germline, CDR1 is MDHEN and CDR2 SYDVKM. Unmatched junction bases numbered 8, after V lost 7 bases and J lost 2 bases. The CDR3 is 15 residues long. The CDR3 protein is CASTVPGTGAYEQYF. The CDR3, as DNA: TGTGCCAGCACCGTCCCCGGGACAGGGGCCTACGAGCAGTACTTC.

This clonotype was counted at least ten times. Here the CDR3 DNA reads TGTGCCAGCAGCTTAGTAGCGGGAGGTTGGGAGACCCAGTACTTC. Encoded protein: CASSLVAGGWETQYF. This chain uses TRBV7-2 with TRBJ2-5; 10 bases align to TRBD2. V trimming: 1 base; J trimming: 5 bases; junction bases outside the gene matches: 4. Germline values: CDR1 SGHTA, CDR2 FQGNSA. This CDR3 region has 15 residues.

This clonotype was found a few times. CDR3 loop: CSARTSGISDTQYF. The CDR3 nucleotides read TGCAGCGCACGGACTAGCGGGATCTCAGATACGCAGTATTTT. The V call is TRBV29-1, the J call TRBJ2-3; 12 bases align to TRBD2. Germline values: CDR1 SQVTM, CDR2 ANQGSEA. V dropped 7 bases and J dropped 4; count of bases not matched to a gene: 6. The CDR3 consists of 14 residues.